The 20 T cell receptor beta chains in this list originate from one sample, sequenced in a study of cytomegalovirus exposure and HLA in healthy donors. Amplification used 60 Vbeta primers and 13 Jbeta primers. Sequencing was performed with immunoSEQ multiplex PCR; in TCRdb, only in-frame clones are kept and a portion is missing. The table lists some 170,000 clones, over 75% of them singletons. Sequencing input: PBMCs. These receptor sequences come from a man aged 40-50 years in good health and CMV-seropositive.

The chain combines TRBV11-3 with TRBJ2-1, with D tentatively TRBD2 (5 bases). The CDR3 sequence is 14 residues long. Per the germline V gene, CDR1 is SGHNT and CDR2 is YENEEA. The V end lost 5 bases, the J end lost 8 bases, and 16 bases lay between the germline ends. The CDR3: CASSLAREYYEQFF. In DNA, the CDR3 is TGTGCCAGCAGCCTGGCGAGGGAGTATTATGAGCAGTTCTTC.

Remarks on this clone: A junction end diverges from the germline sequence, so it may reflect a read error. The chain joins TRBV5-4 to TRBJ2-2; TRBD2 matches at 8 bases. From germline, CDR1 is SGHNT and CDR2 YYREEE (reference sequence). CDR3 length: 17 amino acids. As DNA, the CDR3 is TGTGCCAGCAGTTTGGGAGTAGCGGGATTTCGGGGCGGGGAGCTGTTTTTT. Translation gives CASSLGVAGFRGGELFF.

V is TRBV16 and J is TRBJ2-3; D remains unclear. This CDR3 contains 11 residues. The germline gives CDR1 KGHSY, CDR2 FQNENV. Trimming left V 2 bases short and J 6 bases short, with 3 bases between. CDR3 bases: TGTGCCAGCAGCCAAGAGGATACGCAGTATTTT. Translating it yields CASSQEDTQYF.

This clone appeared once. The chain links TRBV2 to TRBJ2-7, with 8 bases that match TRBD2. The CDR3 totals 14 residues. CDR1 and CDR2 (germline): SNHLY, FYNNEI. After removal of 4 bases from V and 3 bases from J, the junction contained 5 bases not matched to a gene. The CDR3 nucleotides read TGTGCCAGCAGTGGGAGGACTAGCTACTACGAGCAGTACTTC. Encoded protein: CASSGRTSYYEQYF.

On this clone: The same CDR3 arises from other DNA sequences in this sample as well. The chain employs TRBV5-6 and TRBJ2-7; D is uncertain. The CDR3 runs 12 residues. From germline, CDR1 is SGHDT and CDR2 YYEEEE. V was cut by 4 bases and J by 3 bases, with 8 bases left in between. The CDR3, as DNA: TGTGCCAGCAGCCGTACGGGCTACGAGCAGTACTTC. Protein product: CASSRTGYEQYF.

As DNA, the CDR3 is TGTGCCAGCAGCCTCTCTGCTATTGGTACGCAGTATTTT. Translated: CASSLSAIGTQYF. This sequence joins TRBV11-2 and TRBJ2-3, with D hard to call. The germline V and J ends were trimmed by 5 bases and 8 bases, with 14 bases remaining between them. CDR1 SGHAT and CDR2 FQNNGV come from the germline V gene. The CDR3 spans 13 residues. The variable domain in full, with the rest retrieved from reference TRBV11-2 and TRBJ2-3, is EAGVAQSPRYKIIEKRQSVAFWCNPISGHATLYWYQQILGQGPKLLIQFQNNGVVDDSQLPKDRFSAERLKGVDSTLKIQPAKLEDSAVYLCASSLSAIGTQYFGPGTRLTVL.

The chain employs TRBV19 and TRBJ1-5, with D unclear. Germline V gene lookup returns CDR1 LNHDA and CDR2 SQIVND (reference sequence). V dropped 1 base and J dropped 11 bases, with 15 bases sitting between them. This CDR3 is 14 amino acids long. The DNA for the CDR3 is TGTGCCAGTAGTATAGTGCAGGATCTCAGTACCCAGCATTTT. It is translated as CASSIVQDLSTQHF.

The V gene is TRBV5-1, the J gene TRBJ2-1; the match to TRBD2 covers 14 bases. Trimming removed 4 bases from V and 12 bases from J; junction bases left unmatched: 9. Germline CDR1 is SGHRS and CDR2 is YFSETQ. The CDR3 has 15 amino acids. CDR3 nucleotide sequence: TGCGCCAGCAGCGACATGGGACTAGCGGGAGAGGCGCAGTTCTTC. Translation gives CASSDMGLAGEAQFF.

This clone was observed a single time. This chain's CDR3 is CASSLTGANYGYTF. The CDR3, as DNA: TGTGCCAGCAGCTTGACAGGGGCTAACTATGGCTACACCTTC. The J gene is TRBJ1-2, the V gene TRBV7-9, with TRBD1 matching over 8 bases. After removal of 3 bases from V and 0 bases from J, the junction contained 0 bases not matched to a gene. Per germline, CDR1 SEHNR and CDR2 FQNEAQ (reference sequence). The CDR3 runs to 14 residues.

The V gene is TRBV7-2, the J gene TRBJ1-2, with 8 bases identical to TRBD1. The V gene end was trimmed by 5 bases and the J gene end by 6 bases; junction bases not matched to a gene: 8. Germline-derived CDR1 and CDR2 are SGHTA and FQGNSA. The CDR3 has 14 amino acids. The CDR3 DNA follows: TGTGCCAGCAGCGCCGGACAGGGCTCTGATGGCTACACCTTC. Amino acids: CASSAGQGSDGYTF.

The J gene is TRBJ2-1, the V gene TRBV11-3, with D hard to call. The CDR3 consists of 11 residues. Deletions cut 4 bases from V and 6 bases from J, with 4 bases between. CDR1 SGHNT and CDR2 YENEEA come from the germline V gene. DNA of the CDR3: TGTGCCAGCAGCTCATTCAATGAGCAGTTCTTC. It yields the protein CASSSFNEQFF.

The chain couples TRBV5-1 to TRBJ2-7; 11 positions match TRBD1. The germline gives CDR1 SGHRS, CDR2 YFSETQ. The length of the CDR3 is 15 residues. V trimming: 4 bases; J trimming: 3 bases; junction bases outside the gene matches: 6. The CDR3 region is CASSPGTGGFYEQYF. The CDR3 nucleotides are TGCGCCAGCAGCCCCGGGACAGGGGGTTTCTACGAGCAGTACTTC.

V usage is TRBV28 and J usage is TRBJ1-2; TRBD1 agrees at 7 bases. V lost 7 bases and J lost 5; bases outside the gene matches: 10. Germline V CDR1 and CDR2: MDHEN, SYDVKM. This CDR3 is 14 amino acids long. This CDR3 is CASKAAGGRYGYTF. The CDR3 DNA sequence: TGTGCCAGCAAGGCGGCAGGGGGACGGTATGGCTACACCTTC.

The chain uses TRBV11-3 and TRBJ1-1; 8 nucleotides agree with TRBD1. The ends lost 8 bases at V and 0 bases at J; junction bases unmatched: 8. The germline V gene has CDR1 SGHNT and CDR2 YENEEA. CDR3 size: 15 residues. For the CDR3, the DNA is TGTGCCAGCGAAAGACAGGGGTCGGTGAACACTGAAGCTTTCTTT. Its protein product is CASERQGSVNTEAFF.

The genes are TRBV10-3 and TRBJ2-5; possibly TRBD1 for D (5 bases). The DNA matches TRBJ2-7 better at its end, which makes the J call doubtful. CDR1 ENHRY and CDR2 SYGVKD come from the germline V gene. The CDR3 consists of 14 residues. The DNA of the CDR3 is TGTGCCATCAGTGCCCTGCAGGGCTCCTACGAGCAGTACTTC. Translated: CAISALQGSYEQYF.

This clone was counted only a few times. This rearrangement joins TRBV7-9 to TRBJ2-1; TRBD2 agrees at 10 bases. The CDR3 spans 17 residues. V lost 4 bases to trimming and J lost 6 bases; unmatched junction nucleotides: 12. Germline loops: CDR1 SEHNR, CDR2 FQNEAQ (reference sequence). The CDR3 sequence is CASSSPALAGDVNEQFF. CDR3 nucleotide sequence: TGTGCCAGCAGCTCACCGGCCCTAGCGGGAGATGTCAATGAGCAGTTCTTC.

The chain combines TRBV19 with TRBJ1-2; D is possibly TRBD1 (5 bases). Germline CDR1 and CDR2: LNHDA and SQIVND (reference sequence). V shed 5 bases and J shed 7 bases, with 20 bases lying between them. This CDR3 is built from 15 residues. This CDR3 is CASSFVREVSAGYTF. DNA for the CDR3: TGTGCCAGTAGTTTCGTCAGGGAAGTTTCTGCTGGCTACACCTTC. Variable domain in full (rest from reference TRBV19 and TRBJ1-2): DGGITQSPKYLFRKEGQNVTLSCEQNLNHDAMYWYRQDPGQGLRLIYYSQIVNDFQKGDIAEGYSVSREKKESFPLTVTSAQKNPTAFYLCASSFVREVSAGYTFGSGTRLTVV.

This clone occurred a few times. The rearrangement uses TRBV25-1 and TRBJ2-3, with 8 bases identical to TRBD2. The V and J ends lost 3 bases and 0 bases, in that order; junction bases with no gene match: 8. This CDR3 region has 17 residues. Germline values: CDR1 MGHDK, CDR2 SYGVNS. CDR3 region: CASSDWASGPSTDTQYF. For the CDR3, the DNA is TGTGCCAGCAGTGATTGGGCTAGCGGGCCTAGCACAGATACGCAGTATTTT.

The V and J genes are TRBV11-2 and TRBJ1-2; 9 nucleotides match TRBD1. Germline trimming cut 7 bases from V and 2 bases from J; bases unmatched to any gene: 2. Germline CDR1 reads SGHAT; CDR2 reads FQNNGV. This CDR3 has 13 residues. The CDR3 protein is CASMGQGNYGYTF. CDR3 nucleotides: TGTGCCAGCATGGGACAGGGAAACTATGGCTACACCTTC. Full variable domain (rest looked up from reference TRBV11-2 and TRBJ1-2): EAGVAQSPRYKIIEKRQSVAFWCNPISGHATLYWYQQILGQGPKLLIQFQNNGVVDDSQLPKDRFSAERLKGVDSTLKIQPAKLEDSAVYLCASMGQGNYGYTFGSGTRLTVV.

The chain links TRBV5-1 to TRBJ2-3; D perhaps matches TRBD1 (6 bases). Germline loops: CDR1 SGHRS, CDR2 YFSETQ. Between the trimmed V and J ends, which lost 4 bases and 5 bases, there was a span of 11 bases. The CDR3 runs 13 residues. CDR3 coding DNA: TGCGCCAGCAGCAGCCACAGGGTAGATACGCAGTATTTT. It codes for CASSSHRVDTQYF. The variable domain in full, with the rest retrieved from reference TRBV5-1 and TRBJ2-3, is KAGVTQTPRYLIKTRGQQVTLSCSPISGHRSVSWYQQTPGQGLQFLFEYFSETQRNKGNFPGRFSGRQFSNSRSEMNVSTLELGDSALYLCASSSHRVDTQYFGPGTRLTVL.